Listed here are 2 T cell receptor beta chains from one sample, sequenced in a study of blood T cell repertoires in COVID-19. TCRdb keeps only in-frame clones here, not all; method: immunoSEQ multiplex PCR. Among under 350,000 clones listed, around 90% were seen once. The sequenced material came from peripheral blood. These receptors were collected from a man aged 65-85 years with acute or convalescent COVID-19.

The rearrangement joins TRBV19 to TRBJ2-5; D perhaps matches TRBD1 (6 bases). The V end was cut by 8 bases, the J end by 4 bases, with 23 bases between. The CDR3 is 16 residues long. Per the germline V gene, CDR1 is LNHDA and CDR2 is SQIVND (reference sequence). CDR3 bases: TGTGCCAGTTCTAACCTACCCGGACAGCCAACAGAGACCCAGTACTTC. Protein sequence: CASSNLPGQPTETQYF.

The V and J genes are TRBV19 and TRBJ1-1; 8 bases agree with TRBD1. The CDR3 runs 16 residues. Germline CDR1 reads LNHDA; CDR2 reads SQIVND (reference sequence). V trimming: 4 bases; J trimming: 3 bases; junction bases outside the gene matches: 10. The CDR3 nucleotides are TGTGCCAGTAGTACCCGGACAGGGACGGCGGACACTGAAGCTTTCTTT. It translates to CASSTRTGTADTEAFF.